These 22 T cell receptor beta chains came from one sample sequenced in a study of blood T cell repertoires in COVID-19. The table came from immunoSEQ multiplex PCR; TCRdb's copy has only in-frame clones and leaves some out. Here the sample spans about 200,000 clones, roughly 82% being singletons. The specimen sequenced was PBMCs or T cells enriched from blood (not recorded which). Every receptor here comes from a woman aged 55-70 years with acute COVID-19.

This clone came up a few times. V and J are TRBV2 and TRBJ2-3; 14 bases are a match to TRBD2. CDR1 and CDR2 (germline): SNHLY, FYNNEI. The CDR3 is 16 residues long. The V and J ends lost 11 bases and 2 bases, in that order; junction bases with no gene match: 9. The CDR3 nucleotides are TGTGCCGCAAATCGGGGACTAGCGGGGGCCACAGATACGCAGTATTTT. It codes for CAANRGLAGATDTQYF.

The V gene is TRBV4-1, the J gene TRBJ2-2; 8 nucleotides agree with TRBD2. Germline V gene data show CDR1 as MGHRA and CDR2 as YSYEKL. This CDR3 is built from 18 residues. V shed 7 bases and J 4 bases; nucleotides not matched to a gene: 17. DNA for the CDR3: TGCGCCAGCACCCCATCGGTCTGGCAGCGGGGGACCACCGGGGAGCTGTTTTTT. This sequence encodes CASTPSVWQRGTTGELFF.

The chain links TRBV28 to TRBJ1-2; 8 positions match TRBD1. The germline CDR1 and CDR2 sequences are MDHEN and SYDVKM. There are 13 residues in the CDR3. V was clipped by 2 bases and J by 6 bases; unmatched bases: 2. The CDR3 DNA sequence: TGTGCCAGCAGTTTACGGACAGGGAATGGCTACACCTTC. Residues: CASSLRTGNGYTF.

This clone was observed a handful of times. The chain joins TRBV25-1 to TRBJ2-1; possibly TRBD2 for D (6 bases). Trimming removed 2 bases at V and 4 bases at J, with 12 bases between. Looked up from germline, CDR1 is MGHDK and CDR2 is SYGVNS. The CDR3 has 15 residues. The CDR3 DNA follows: TGTGCCAGCAGTGAAGATCCAGCGGGTTACAATGAGCAGTTCTTC. Its protein is CASSEDPAGYNEQFF. Full variable domain (rest looked up from reference TRBV25-1 and TRBJ2-1): EADIYQTPRYLVIGTGKKITLECSQTMGHDKMYWYQQDPGMELHLIHYSYGVNSTEKGDLSSESTVSRIRTEHFPLTLESARPSHTSQYLCASSEDPAGYNEQFFGPGTRLTVL.

The V and J genes are TRBV5-8 and TRBJ1-6, with D maybe TRBD1 (5 bases). The length of the CDR3 is 15 residues. CDR1 SGHTS and CDR2 YDEGEE come from the germline V gene. The V and J ends lost 1 base and 6 bases respectively, with 11 bases between them. The CDR3, as DNA: TGTGCCAGCAGCTTGAGAAGCGGGGGTAATTCACCCCTCCACTTT. Translated: CASSLRSGGNSPLHF.

The chain recombines TRBV12-3 or TRBV12-4 with TRBJ2-2; D is uncertain. Trimming took off 3 bases at V and 2 bases at J, with 4 bases between the two ends. CDR3 length equals 13 residues. The CDR3 region has the DNA TGTGCCAGCAGTTTCATTAACACCGGGGAGCTGTTTTTT. It is translated as CASSFINTGELFF.

The chain carries TRBV7-9 and TRBJ2-5, with D perhaps matching TRBD2 (5 bases). This CDR3 is 13 amino acids long. The V gene lost 5 bases and the J gene lost 5 bases, with 12 bases spanning the gap. Per germline, CDR1 SEHNR and CDR2 FQNEAQ (reference sequence). The CDR3 spells CASSPVGGETQYF. In DNA, the CDR3 is TGTGCCAGCAGCCCGGTTGGAGGCGAGACCCAGTACTTC.

This chain connects TRBV27 to TRBJ2-7, with D perhaps TRBD1 (5 bases). CDR3 length: 13 amino acids. Between the trimmed V and J ends, which lost 5 bases and 3 bases, there was a span of 11 bases. Germline loops: CDR1 MNHEY, CDR2 SMNVEV (reference sequence). The DNA of the CDR3 is TGTGCCAGCAGTACCGACAGCTACTACGAGCAGTACGTC. It encodes CASSTDSYYEQYV.

The chain recombines TRBV28 with TRBJ1-4, with 8 bases identical to TRBD1. The CDR3 loop spans 14 amino acids. CDR1 MDHEN and CDR2 SYDVKM come from the germline V gene. J gave up 10 bases and V 6 bases, and 10 bases lay outside the gene matches. Here the CDR3 DNA reads TGTGCCAGCAGATCCGGGACAGGACTCGGAAAACTGTTTTTT. The encoded protein is CASRSGTGLGKLFF.

The chain carries TRBV5-1 and TRBJ2-2, with D tentatively TRBD2 (6 bases). Trimming cost V 3 bases and J 8 bases, with 11 bases left between them. Looked up from germline, CDR1 is SGHRS and CDR2 is YFSETQ. This CDR3 comprises 13 residues. DNA of the CDR3: TGCGCCAGCAGCTCAGAGCGGGCAGGGGAGCTGTTTTTT. It specifies CASSSERAGELFF.

This clone was seen at least ten times. The V call is TRBV10-3, the J call TRBJ2-5; D is possibly TRBD1 (5 bases). V lost 0 bases and J 5 bases, leaving 7 bases between the germline ends. This CDR3 has 13 amino acids. Germline loops: CDR1 ENHRY, CDR2 SYGVKD. CDR3 sequence: CAISESGVETQYF. The CDR3 DNA reads TGTGCCATCAGTGAGTCAGGGGTGGAGACCCAGTACTTC.

The J gene is TRBJ2-3, the V gene TRBV10-3; the match to TRBD2 covers 9 bases. Germline assignment: CDR1 ENHRY and CDR2 SYGVKD. V lost 2 bases and J lost 1; bases outside the gene matches: 4. The CDR3 has 16 amino acids. The CDR3 is CAISEGRTSGTDTQYF. The CDR3 region has the DNA TGTGCCATCAGTGAGGGAAGGACTAGCGGCACAGATACGCAGTATTTT.

The rearrangement joins TRBV7-8 to TRBJ1-1; maybe TRBD1 (5 bases). Germline V CDR1 and CDR2: SGHVS, FQNEAQ. V lost 1 base and J 5 bases, leaving 11 bases between the germline ends. The CDR3 loop spans 14 amino acids. The CDR3 DNA follows: TGTGCCAGCAGCTTAGGGGGGGGATTGACTGAAGCTTTCTTT. This gives the protein CASSLGGGLTEAFF.

The chain carries TRBV28 and TRBJ1-6; 8 bases are shared with TRBD1. This CDR3 comprises 14 residues. Losses at the gene ends were 8 bases for V and 9 bases for J; bases not matched to a gene: 9. CDR1 is MDHEN and CDR2 is SYDVKM in the germline V gene. Written as DNA, the CDR3 is TGTGCCAGCGCCCAGGGGGCTAACGGTTCACCCCTCCACTTT. It encodes CASAQGANGSPLHF.

The gene calls are TRBV6-1 and TRBJ2-6, with D hard to call. This CDR3 has 12 residues. The germline CDR1 and CDR2 sequences are MNHNS and SASEGT. V was cut by 6 bases and J by 4 bases, with 4 bases left in between. The CDR3 here is CASSLGANVLTF. DNA of the CDR3: TGTGCCAGCAGCTTGGGGGCCAACGTCCTGACTTTC.

The V gene is TRBV7-2, the J gene TRBJ1-5, with D possibly TRBD1 on 5 matching bases. In germline, CDR1 is SGHTA, CDR2 FQGNSA. This CDR3 is built from 16 residues. The ends were cut back, 1 base at V and 9 bases at J, with 19 bases in the middle. CDR3 nucleotides: TGTGCCAGCAGCTTAGAAATCACCAGGGCCCTGGGGCCCCAGCATTTT. This encodes CASSLEITRALGPQHF.

This chain uses TRBV30 with TRBJ2-7, with 9 bases that match TRBD2. Germline CDR1 is GTSNPN and CDR2 is SVGIG (reference sequence). Trimming removed 0 bases from V and 2 bases from J; junction bases left unmatched: 8. The CDR3 loop spans 16 amino acids. CDR3 residues: CAWSVRSSGTTYEQYF. CDR3 sequence (DNA): TGTGCCTGGAGTGTACGGTCTAGCGGGACCACCTACGAGCAGTACTTC.

This clone appeared a few times. The genes are TRBV6-5 and TRBJ1-3, with D unresolved. CDR1 and CDR2 from the germline V gene are MNHEY and SVGAGI. The CDR3 is 11 residues long. V was pared by 8 bases and J by 4 bases, with 6 bases between. CDR3 protein: CASSGGNTIYF. CDR3 coding DNA: TGTGCCAGCTCGGGGGGAAACACCATATATTTT.

The chain uses TRBV11-2 and TRBJ1-5; the D is unclear. The CDR3 contains 17 residues. Germline CDR1 is SGHAT and CDR2 is FQNNGV. V lost 2 bases, J lost 6 bases, and 20 bases lay in between. The CDR3, as DNA: TGTGCCAGCAGCTTACTAAGGCATAGGAGGATGAGTCAGCCCCAGCATTTT. Amino acids: CASSLLRHRRMSQPQHF.

This clone appeared a single time. The V gene is TRBV6-2 or TRBV6-3, the J gene TRBJ1-2; a possible D gene is TRBD1 (5 bases). Germline assignment: CDR1 MNHEY and CDR2 SVGEGT. CDR3 length: 13 residues. Trimming cost V 6 bases and J 7 bases, with 15 bases left between them. CDR3: CASSSSQGGGYTF. As DNA, the CDR3 is TGTGCCAGCAGCTCCTCTCAGGGAGGTGGCTACACCTTC.

V gene TRBV11-2 combines with J gene TRBJ1-2; TRBD1 matches 10 bases. V shed 5 bases, J shed 5 bases, and the junction held 5 bases outside the gene matches. The germline CDR1 and CDR2 sequences are SGHAT and FQNNGV. This CDR3 is built from 14 residues. The CDR3 is CASSPDRGPYGYTF. The CDR3 bases are TGTGCCAGCAGCCCCGACAGGGGGCCTTATGGCTACACCTTC.

This chain links TRBV6-4 with TRBJ1-1; 7 nucleotides agree with TRBD1. J lost 6 bases, V lost 5 bases, and 9 bases had no gene match. The CDR3 loop spans 14 amino acids. Germline CDR1 is MRHNA and CDR2 is SNTAGT. The CDR3 loop is CASSLTGKGAEAFF. The CDR3 DNA is TGTGCCAGCAGTTTGACAGGGAAGGGCGCTGAAGCTTTCTTT.